The 27 T cell receptor beta chains reported below all come from one sample, sequenced in a study of cytomegalovirus exposure and HLA in healthy donors. Primers: 60 Vbeta forward and 13 Jbeta reverse. TCRdb's copy holds only in-frame clones and misses some; the assay was immunoSEQ multiplex PCR. In the table there are 160,000 or so clones, around 80% of which are singletons. The sample taken for sequencing was PBMCs. The receptors here all came from a male donor in good health and CMV-seropositive.

V gene TRBV4-2 combines with J gene TRBJ2-7, with D maybe TRBD2 (5 bases). The CDR3 runs to 14 residues. Trimming took 0 bases from V and 6 from J, leaving 12 bases between them. Germline V lookup: CDR1 LGHNA, CDR2 YNFKEQ. The CDR3 DNA is TGTGCCAGCAGCCAAGATTCCGGGGTCCGCGAGCAGTACTTC. It yields the protein CASSQDSGVREQYF.

This clone was detected a few times. The chain joins TRBV9 to TRBJ2-7, with 8 nucleotides matching TRBD2. J lost 3 bases, V lost 4 bases, and 9 bases had no gene match. Germline V CDR1 and CDR2: SGDLS, YYNGEE. This CDR3 has 15 residues. The CDR3 nucleotides are TGTGCCAGCAGCCCTCGGGGGGGCGCCCACTACGAGCAGTACTTC. This codes for CASSPRGGAHYEQYF.

The V and J genes are TRBV7-2 and TRBJ1-2; TRBD1 matches 7 bases. The V and J ends lost 6 bases and 3 bases, in that order; junction bases with no gene match: 10. This CDR3 contains 15 residues. CDR1 and CDR2 from the germline V gene are SGHTA and FQGNSA. The chain's CDR3 is CASRFSSGQHYGYTF. Written as DNA, the CDR3 is TGTGCCAGCAGGTTCTCCTCGGGACAGCACTATGGCTACACCTTC.

This clone occurred once. The chain carries TRBV6-5 and TRBJ1-5, with no clear D. Per the germline V gene, CDR1 is MNHEY and CDR2 is SVGAGI. Trimming removed 6 bases from V and 5 bases from J, with 11 bases in between. CDR3 length: 13 amino acids. In DNA, the CDR3 is TGTGCCAGCAGATCTAGACCCGATCAGCCCCAGCATTTT. It yields the protein CASRSRPDQPQHF.

This CDR3 is CASSQPSSYEQYF. The CDR3, as DNA: TGCGCCAGCAGCCAACCGAGCTCCTACGAGCAGTACTTC. This chain joins TRBV4-1 and TRBJ2-7; D remains unclear. The CDR3 sequence is 13 residues long. Germline loops: CDR1 MGHRA, CDR2 YSYEKL. With 2 bases removed from V and 0 bases from J, the gap between germline ends came to 5 bases.

V usage is TRBV10-2 and J usage is TRBJ2-7; D possibly corresponds to TRBD1 (6 bases). V was pared by 6 bases and J by 3 bases, with 9 bases between. Germline V CDR1 and CDR2: WSHSY, SAAADI. This CDR3 is 12 amino acids long. For the CDR3, the DNA is TGCGCCAGCAGAGGACAGTTCTACGAGCAGTACTTC. Protein product: CASRGQFYEQYF.

The J gene is TRBJ2-1, the V gene TRBV7-9, with D possibly TRBD1 on 6 matching bases. The V gene's germline CDR1 is SEHNR and CDR2 FQNEAQ (reference sequence). The CDR3 consists of 13 residues. Between the trimmed V and J ends, which lost 3 bases and 5 bases, there was a span of 8 bases. The CDR3 sequence is CASSFRTDNEQFF. The CDR3 DNA follows: TGTGCCAGCAGCTTCCGGACAGACAATGAGCAGTTCTTC.

The chain carries TRBV5-1 and TRBJ1-1; D is unclear. Germline lookup yields CDR1 SGHRS and CDR2 YFSETQ. This CDR3 comprises 14 residues. V was cut by 6 bases and J by 1 base, with 13 bases left in between. The CDR3 loop is CASTTMGRNTEAFF. The CDR3 coding sequence is TGCGCCAGCACCACCATGGGGAGGAACACTGAAGCTTTCTTT.

This rearrangement joins TRBV11-2 to TRBJ2-2; D unresolved. The germline V gene encodes CDR1 SGHAT and CDR2 FQNNGV. This CDR3 comprises 12 residues. V was clipped by 5 bases and J by 2 bases, with 3 bases between them. Written as DNA, the CDR3 is TGTGCCAGCAGCCTCAACACCGGGGAGCTGTTTTTT. It yields the protein CASSLNTGELFF.

Regarding this clone: Its ends do not fully match the called genes, so a read error is possible. V is TRBV7-9 and J is TRBJ2-5; D is possibly TRBD2 (5 bases). CDR1 is SEHNR and CDR2 is FQNEAQ in the germline V gene (reference sequence). The CDR3 is made up of 16 amino acids. The CDR3 region has the DNA TGTTCCAGCAGCTCTAAACTAGGGCCCTTCGGAGAGACCCAGTACTTC. Translated, it gives CSSSSKLGPFGETQYF.

J is TRBJ1-2 and V is TRBV7-2; D not certain. This CDR3 spans 13 amino acids. Trimming removed 7 bases at V and 8 bases at J, with 17 bases between. Germline loops: CDR1 SGHTA, CDR2 FQGNSA. The DNA of the CDR3 is TGTGCCAGCACCTCCGAAGGGCGAGGGGGCTACACCTTC. It codes for CASTSEGRGGYTF.

The V and J genes are TRBV2 and TRBJ1-4; TRBD1 matches 8 bases. Germline V gene sequence: CDR1 SNHLY, CDR2 FYNNEI. Trimming removed 6 bases from V and 7 bases from J; junction bases left unmatched: 7. The CDR3 extends over 14 amino acids. CDR3 loop: CASRETGDSEKLFF. The CDR3 DNA reads as TGTGCCAGCAGGGAGACAGGGGATTCTGAAAAACTGTTTTTT. The variable domain in full, completed from reference TRBV2 and TRBJ1-4, reads EPEVTQTPSHQVTQMGQEVILRCVPISNHLYFYWYRQILGQKVEFLVSFYNNEISEKSEIFDDQFSVERPDGSNFTLKIRSTKLEDSAMYFCASRETGDSEKLFFGSGTQLSVL.

This sequence joins TRBV11-2 and TRBJ2-4; D is unclear. Trimming cost V 5 bases and J 8 bases, with 13 bases left between them. CDR1 SGHAT and CDR2 FQNNGV come from the germline V gene. The CDR3 covers 13 residues. The CDR3 reads CASSTSQTDIQYF. CDR3 DNA: TGTGCCAGCAGCACCTCACAGACGGACATTCAGTACTTC.

This clone was counted only a few times. V is TRBV7-9 and J is TRBJ2-7, with no clear D. Trimming cost V 2 bases and J 6 bases, with 14 bases left between them. CDR1 and CDR2 from the germline V gene are SEHNR and FQNEAQ (reference sequence). The CDR3 is 14 amino acids. CDR3 DNA: TGTGCCAGCAGCTTACCAGTCTCCTGGCCCGAGCAGTACTTC. Its protein is CASSLPVSWPEQYF.

This chain connects TRBV5-4 to TRBJ2-7; D is unclear. Trimming left V 3 bases short and J 0 bases short, with 7 bases between. Germline-derived CDR1 and CDR2 are SGHNT and YYREEE (reference sequence). The CDR3 has 13 residues. The CDR3 here is CASSSSSSYEQYF. The CDR3 DNA is TGTGCCAGCAGCTCCTCTAGCTCCTACGAGCAGTACTTC.

The CDR3 sequence is CASSSAYPSGGTEAFF. In DNA, the CDR3 is TGTGCCAGCAGTTCCGCCTATCCTAGCGGGGGAACTGAAGCTTTCTTT. The chain employs TRBV6-5 and TRBJ1-1, with D perhaps matching TRBD1 (5 bases). V was clipped by 4 bases and J by 5 bases, with 20 bases between them. CDR1 MNHEY and CDR2 SVGAGI come from the germline V gene. The CDR3 sequence is 16 residues long.

Only a few counts were recorded for this clone. V is TRBV19 and J is TRBJ1-4; no definite D call. Germline CDR1 is LNHDA and CDR2 is SQIVND (reference sequence). This CDR3 comprises 15 residues. The V end lost 9 bases, the J end lost 1 base, and 15 bases lay between the germline ends. The CDR3 sequence is CASQASSRTNEKLFF. In nucleotides, the CDR3 is TGTGCCAGCCAGGCTTCCTCCCGAACTAATGAAAAACTGTTTTTT. Together with reference TRBV19 and TRBJ1-4, the CDR3 gives the full variable domain: DGGITQSPKYLFRKEGQNVTLSCEQNLNHDAMYWYRQDPGQGLRLIYYSQIVNDFQKGDIAEGYSVSREKKESFPLTVTSAQKNPTAFYLCASQASSRTNEKLFFGSGTQLSVL.

The chain links TRBV30 to TRBJ1-5; 7 bases line up with TRBD1. CDR3 length equals 13 residues. Germline V lookup: CDR1 GTSNPN, CDR2 SVGIG (reference sequence). With V trimmed by 5 bases and J by 3 bases, 4 bases remained unmatched. CDR3 sequence (DNA): TGTGCCTGGGATCAGGGGGACAATCAGCCCCAGCATTTT. Translation gives CAWDQGDNQPQHF.

There are a few counts of this clone. V is TRBV19 and J is TRBJ2-1, with TRBD2 matching 8 bases. Per germline, CDR1 LNHDA and CDR2 SQIVND (reference sequence). The V gene end was trimmed by 0 bases and the J gene end by 8 bases; junction bases not matched to a gene: 9. This CDR3 spans 16 amino acids. The CDR3 DNA follows: TGTGCCAGTAGTATAGAGGCAGCGGGGGTGGGCTATGAGCAGTTCTTC. This sequence encodes CASSIEAAGVGYEQFF. Filled out from reference TRBV19 and TRBJ2-1, the complete variable domain reads DGGITQSPKYLFRKEGQNVTLSCEQNLNHDAMYWYRQDPGQGLRLIYYSQIVNDFQKGDIAEGYSVSREKKESFPLTVTSAQKNPTAFYLCASSIEAAGVGYEQFFGPGTRLTVL.

The sample holds a few counts of this clone. The chain joins TRBV14 to TRBJ1-2; D ambiguous. Germline V gene data show CDR1 as SGHDN and CDR2 as FVKESK. The CDR3 runs to 13 residues. The V end was cut by 2 bases, the J end by 5 bases, with 9 bases between. CDR3 DNA sequence: TGTGCCAGCAGCCAAATAACCCTATATGGCTACACCTTC. Its translation: CASSQITLYGYTF.

The V gene is TRBV7-3, the J gene TRBJ1-4; 8 bases are a match to TRBD1. This CDR3 has 15 residues. Unmatched junction bases numbered 5, after V lost 4 bases and J lost 4 bases. Per germline, CDR1 SGHTA and CDR2 FQGTGA. CDR3 residues: CASSSDRAGNEKLFF. The CDR3 bases are TGTGCCAGCAGCTCGGACAGGGCGGGTAATGAAAAACTGTTTTTT.

This rearrangement joins TRBV5-1 to TRBJ1-1, with TRBD1 matching over 11 bases. This CDR3 has 17 amino acids. V gave up 3 bases and J gave up 3 bases; unmatched junction bases: 10. Germline V CDR1 and CDR2: SGHRS, YFSETQ. The CDR3 region is CASSWRGQGGSDTEAFF. Here the CDR3 DNA reads TGCGCCAGCAGCTGGAGGGGACAGGGGGGGTCGGACACTGAAGCTTTCTTT. Complete variable domain (other parts from reference TRBV5-1 and TRBJ1-1): KAGVTQTPRYLIKTRGQQVTLSCSPISGHRSVSWYQQTPGQGLQFLFEYFSETQRNKGNFPGRFSGRQFSNSRSEMNVSTLELGDSALYLCASSWRGQGGSDTEAFFGQGTRLTVV.

The gene calls are TRBV6-5 and TRBJ2-5; 12 nucleotides agree with TRBD2. The CDR3 is 14 residues long. The germline CDR1 and CDR2 sequences are MNHEY and SVGAGI. Trimming cost V 6 bases and J 4 bases; bases outside gene matches: 3. CDR3 loop: CASRLAGGRETQYF. The CDR3, as DNA: TGTGCCAGCAGACTAGCGGGAGGTCGAGAGACCCAGTACTTC.

This chain links TRBV11-3 with TRBJ1-3, with D maybe TRBD1 (5 bases). Trimming shortened V by 5 bases and J by 4 bases, and 12 bases separated the two germline ends. The CDR3 loop spans 14 amino acids. CDR1 SGHNT and CDR2 YENEEA come from the germline V gene. The CDR3 sequence: CASSHTGSGNTIYF. The CDR3 DNA reads TGTGCCAGCAGCCACACAGGCTCCGGAAACACCATATATTTT.

The chain carries TRBV28 and TRBJ2-5; 7 positions match TRBD1. V dropped 11 bases and J dropped 0; count of bases not matched to a gene: 6. Germline values: CDR1 MDHEN, CDR2 SYDVKM. The CDR3 is made up of 13 amino acids. The CDR3 here is CAAKGGNQETQYF. The CDR3 DNA reads TGTGCCGCAAAAGGGGGCAACCAAGAGACCCAGTACTTC.

The chain recombines TRBV7-6 with TRBJ2-1, with TRBD2 matching 10 bases. V shed 5 bases, J shed 1 base, and the junction held 14 bases outside the gene matches. The CDR3 loop spans 19 amino acids. The germline gives CDR1 SGHVS, CDR2 FNYEAQ. The DNA for the CDR3 is TGTGCCAGCAGCCCAACTGGGCGAGGTAGCGGGAGGTCCTACAATGAGCAGTTCTTC. It translates to CASSPTGRGSGRSYNEQFF.

This chain uses TRBV6-1 with TRBJ1-4; TRBD1 matches at 11 bases. Losses at the gene ends were 7 bases for V and 7 bases for J; bases not matched to a gene: 8. Per germline, CDR1 MNHNS and CDR2 SASEGT. This CDR3 has 15 residues. The CDR3 DNA reads as TGTGCCAGCACCCGGGACAGGGGGTGGAGTGAAAAACTGTTTTTT. Its protein is CASTRDRGWSEKLFF.